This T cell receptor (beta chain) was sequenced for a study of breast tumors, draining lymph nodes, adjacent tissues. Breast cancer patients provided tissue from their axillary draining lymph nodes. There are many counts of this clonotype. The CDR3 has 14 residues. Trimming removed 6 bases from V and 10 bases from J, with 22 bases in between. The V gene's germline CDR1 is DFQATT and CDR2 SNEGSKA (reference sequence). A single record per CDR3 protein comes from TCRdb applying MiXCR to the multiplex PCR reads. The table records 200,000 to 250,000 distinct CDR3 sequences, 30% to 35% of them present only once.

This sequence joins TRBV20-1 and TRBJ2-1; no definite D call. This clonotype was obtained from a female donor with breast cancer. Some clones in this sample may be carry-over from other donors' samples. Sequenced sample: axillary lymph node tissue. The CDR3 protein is CSATSLELAIEQFF. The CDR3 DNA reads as TGCAGTGCAACGTCTTTGGAGCTCGCCATAGAGCAGTTCTTC.